Presented here are 14 T cell receptor beta chains from one specimen sequenced in a study of blood T cells in healthy people across ages. Primers used in a second PCR of about 6 to 11 cycles were a sample-barcoded 5' primer and a J-beta primer mix. From the 5' RACE reads, TCRdb called clonotypes with MiXCR, one entry per CDR3 protein. Here the sample spans 780,000 or so distinct CDR3 sequences, about 55% being singletons. Sequencing input: blood. The receptors here all came from a man older than 75 in good health.

J is TRBJ2-7 and V is TRBV29-1; the D call may be TRBD1 or TRBD2 (6 bases each). V was clipped by 4 bases and J by 2 bases, with 15 bases between them. Germline CDR1 reads SQVTM; CDR2 reads ANQGSEA. The CDR3 covers 14 residues. CDR3 coding DNA: TGCAGCGTTGGTGAATTCCGGGGGCCCTACGAGCAGTACTTC. It yields the protein CSVGEFRGPYEQYF.

This clonotype showed up just a few times. The rearrangement joins TRBV10-3 to TRBJ2-1; D perhaps matches TRBD2 (5 bases). V was shortened by 7 bases and J by 0 bases, with 16 bases between the two germline ends. The germline V gene encodes CDR1 ENHRY and CDR2 SYGVKD. The CDR3 runs to 16 residues. CDR3: CAIKGEASSSYNEQFF. Written as DNA, the CDR3 is TGTGCCATCAAGGGAGAGGCTTCCAGCTCCTACAATGAGCAGTTCTTC.

The V and J genes are TRBV15 and TRBJ2-5, with D possibly matching TRBD2 (6 bases). The ends were cut back, 1 base at V and 11 bases at J, with 23 bases in the middle. This CDR3 spans 16 amino acids. The germline V gene encodes CDR1 LNHNV and CDR2 YYDKDF (reference sequence). In DNA, the CDR3 is TGTGCCACCAGCAGAGCCCCGGGGACTCCGGGGAATGAGCAGTACTTC. This sequence encodes CATSRAPGTPGNEQYF. Looking up the rest from reference TRBV15 and TRBJ2-5 gives the full variable domain: DAMVIQNPRYQVTQFGKPVTLSCSQTLNHNVMYWYQQKSSQAPKLLFHYYDKDFNNEADTPDNFQSRRPNTSFCFLDIRSPGLGDTAMYLCATSRAPGTPGNEQYFGPGTRLLVL.

This clonotype was seen a handful of times. CDR3 DNA sequence: TGTGCCAGCAGCTTTAGCGGGGGGAGCACAGATACGCAGTATTTT. Translating gives CASSFSGGSTDTQYF. The chain is built from TRBV11-3 and TRBJ2-3, with 10 bases aligning to TRBD2. Trimming cost V 3 bases and J 0 bases; bases outside gene matches: 0. Germline V CDR1 and CDR2: SGHNT, YENEEA. This CDR3 is 15 amino acids long. The variable domain in full, completed from reference TRBV11-3 and TRBJ2-3, reads EAGVVQSPRYKIIEKKQPVAFWCNPISGHNTLYWYLQNLGQGPELLIRYENEEAVDDSQLPKDRFSAERLKGVDSTLKIQPAELGDSAVYLCASSFSGGSTDTQYFGPGTRLTVL.

The gene calls are TRBV3-1 and TRBJ2-7; D is perhaps TRBD1 (5 bases). The CDR3 loop spans 15 amino acids. Germline V gene data show CDR1 as LGHDT and CDR2 as YNNKEL (reference sequence). Trimming shortened V by 5 bases and J by 2 bases, and 16 bases separated the two germline ends. The CDR3 protein is CASSKGRQGPYEQYF. The CDR3 DNA reads as TGTGCCAGCAGCAAAGGGCGGCAGGGCCCCTACGAGCAGTACTTC.

CDR3 sequence reads: CSASSLAGGIYSYEQYF. Written as DNA, the CDR3 is TGCAGTGCTAGTTCGCTAGCGGGAGGGATCTACTCCTACGAGCAGTACTTC. The chain combines TRBV20-1 with TRBJ2-7; 12 bases map to TRBD2. CDR3 length: 17 residues. Losses at the gene ends were 3 bases for V and 0 bases for J; bases not matched to a gene: 9. Germline V gene lookup returns CDR1 DFQATT and CDR2 SNEGSKA (reference sequence).

The J gene is TRBJ1-2, the V gene TRBV20-1; 9 bases line up with TRBD1. V gave up 1 base and J gave up 3 bases; unmatched junction bases: 6. This CDR3 comprises 15 residues. CDR1 and CDR2 (germline): DFQATT, SNEGSKA (reference sequence). The CDR3 DNA sequence: TGCAGTGCTAGAGGGACAGGGGAATTCTACTATGGCTACACCTTC. It specifies CSARGTGEFYYGYTF.

This clonotype turned up a few times. CDR3 region: CATSRELAGEYEQYF. In nucleotides, the CDR3 is TGTGCCACCAGCAGGGAACTAGCGGGGGAATACGAGCAGTACTTC. The rearrangement joins TRBV15 to TRBJ2-7, with TRBD2 matching over 11 bases. The CDR3 spans 15 residues. The V and J ends lost 3 bases and 4 bases, in that order; junction bases with no gene match: 5. CDR1 is LNHNV, CDR2 YYDKDF, per germline (reference sequence). Looking up the rest from reference TRBV15 and TRBJ2-7 gives the full variable domain: DAMVIQNPRYQVTQFGKPVTLSCSQTLNHNVMYWYQQKSSQAPKLLFHYYDKDFNNEADTPDNFQSRRPNTSFCFLDIRSPGLGDTAMYLCATSRELAGEYEQYFGPGTRLTVT.

The chain combines TRBV7-9 with TRBJ2-1, with TRBD2 identical over 9 bases. The CDR3 extends over 15 amino acids. With 6 bases clipped from V and 7 bases from J, the junction kept 10 bases outside the gene matches. Germline CDR1 and CDR2: SEHNR and FQNEAQ (reference sequence). Here the CDR3 DNA reads TGTGCCAGCAGACGGCCGGGGACTAGCTATAATGAGCAGTTCTTC. Translation gives CASRRPGTSYNEQFF.

This clonotype was recorded a few times. This chain connects TRBV10-2 to TRBJ1-6; D is unresolved. Germline CDR1 and CDR2: WSHSY and SAAADI. V shed 9 bases and J shed 6 bases, with 12 bases lying between them. The CDR3 has 13 amino acids. The CDR3 here is CASRPGSNSPLHF. DNA of the CDR3: TGCGCCAGTAGACCCGGGAGTAATTCACCCCTCCACTTT.

At least ten counts were recorded for this clonotype. The V gene is TRBV2, the J gene TRBJ2-1; 9 nucleotides agree with TRBD2. Germline V gene sequence: CDR1 SNHLY, CDR2 FYNNEI. The CDR3 loop spans 15 amino acids. Germline trimming cut 4 bases from V and 5 bases from J; bases unmatched to any gene: 6. The CDR3, as DNA: TGTGCCAGCAGTGTGTTTGCTAGCGGGAACAATGAGCAGTTCTTC. Translating gives CASSVFASGNNEQFF.

The rearrangement uses TRBV6-2 or TRBV6-3 and TRBJ2-2; D might be TRBD1 (6 bases). V was cut by 9 bases and J by 1 base, with 15 bases left in between. Germline-derived CDR1 and CDR2 are MNHEY and SVGEGT. The CDR3 runs 15 residues. This chain's CDR3 is CASRPGQLNTGELFF. CDR3 nucleotide sequence: TGTGCCAGTCGCCCCGGACAGTTGAACACCGGGGAGCTGTTTTTT.

This rearrangement joins TRBV29-1 to TRBJ1-1; D might be TRBD1 (6 bases). The CDR3 is made up of 13 amino acids. The V gene's germline CDR1 is SQVTM and CDR2 ANQGSEA. V lost 8 bases to trimming and J lost 4 bases, with 17 bases between them. CDR3 bases: TGCAGCCCCGAGGGGGGCTTGAGCACTGAAGCTTTCTTT. It translates to CSPEGGLSTEAFF.

This clonotype was seen a handful of times. The J gene is TRBJ2-7, the V gene TRBV7-2; D gene ambiguous. The V end lost 4 bases, the J end lost 4 bases, and 11 bases lay between the germline ends. CDR1 is SGHTA and CDR2 is FQGNSA in the germline V gene. The CDR3 has 13 amino acids. This CDR3 reads CASSSTVGYEQYF. In nucleotides, the CDR3 is TGTGCCAGCAGCTCGACCGTGGGGTACGAGCAGTACTTC.